Sequencing of this T cell receptor beta chain was carried out in a study of blood T cell repertoires in COVID-19. Turning to the study itself: Sample material is recorded as cDNA or gDNA derived from T cells, B-cell-depleted T cells, or PBMCs.

Enrollment of patients from Seattle took place during active infection, with longitudinal follow-up. The length of the CDR3 is 15 residues. Between the trimmed V and J ends, which lost 5 bases and 2 bases, there was a span of 13 bases. CDR1 and CDR2 (germline): LNHNV, YYDKDF (reference sequence). As processed by the authors: How many nucleated cells were present was estimated from reference gene primer amplification. Only in-frame clones appear in the TCRdb table, and some are missing; sequencing was by immunoSEQ multiplex PCR. The DNA gave D and trimming, while V, J and clone size come from that table. The sample consists of a few hundred thousand clones, around 82% of them appearing once.

The clonotype was recovered from a human donor with COVID-19, enrolled during active disease. The donor label of this sample is uncertain. The sample was peripheral blood. The chain employs TRBV15 and TRBJ1-5; a weak D match, TRBD1 (6 bases). The CDR3 DNA sequence: TGTGCCACCAGCGGGGGCCGGGGGGGCAATCAGCCCCAGCATTTT. Translated: CATSGGRGGNQPQHF.